Listed here are 32 T cell receptor beta chains from one sample, sequenced in a study of T cell responses to AZD1222 COVID-19 vaccine. Method: immunoSEQ multiplex PCR; TCRdb's copy keeps in-frame clones and lacks some. The data show around 160,000 clones, with around 83% seen just once and about 4% held by the top ten. Sequenced material: peripheral blood, taken on day 0 of MenACWY control vaccination. The origin of the receptors is an adult in good health.

The rearrangement joins TRBV5-6 to TRBJ1-5; D uncertain. This CDR3 is built from 16 residues. Trimming cost V 0 bases and J 6 bases, with 16 bases left between them. Looked up from germline, CDR1 is SGHDT and CDR2 is YYEEEE. The CDR3 nucleotides are TGTGCCAGCAGCTTGGGCACGGTAGCGGCTGGTCAGCCCCAGCATTTT. As protein: CASSLGTVAAGQPQHF.

The chain joins TRBV7-2 to TRBJ1-2; 11 bases match TRBD1. V was pared by 1 base and J by 7 bases, with 11 bases of the junction left unmatched. Germline V gene lookup returns CDR1 SGHTA and CDR2 FQGNSA. The CDR3 has 17 amino acids. The CDR3 loop is CASSLVDRGREESGYTF. The CDR3 nucleotides are TGTGCCAGCAGCTTAGTGGACAGGGGGCGTGAAGAATCTGGCTACACCTTC.

The rearrangement uses TRBV30 and TRBJ2-5, with a tentative D call TRBD1 (5 bases). Trimming removed 0 bases from V and 1 base from J, with 15 bases in between. The length of the CDR3 is 16 residues. CDR1 and CDR2 (germline): GTSNPN, SVGIG (reference sequence). As DNA, the CDR3 is TGTGCCTGGAGTGTACGAGTACGACAGCCCCAAGAGACCCAGTACTTC. Residues: CAWSVRVRQPQETQYF.

Details on this clone: The same CDR3 also results from other DNA sequences found in this sample. The chain uses TRBV5-1 and TRBJ2-1; D is possibly TRBD1 (6 bases). The length of the CDR3 is 13 residues. Trimming cost V 2 bases and J 7 bases, with 10 bases left between them. Germline V gene sequence: CDR1 SGHRS, CDR2 YFSETQ. The CDR3 loop is CASSLGQGNEQFF. CDR3 DNA: TGCGCCAGCAGCTTAGGCCAGGGGAATGAGCAGTTCTTC.

The rearrangement uses TRBV6-5 and TRBJ1-2; D uncertain. In germline, CDR1 is MNHEY, CDR2 SVGAGI. The CDR3 is 12 residues long. V dropped 5 bases and J dropped 5 bases, with 9 bases sitting between them. This CDR3 reads CASSTRDYGYTF. For the CDR3, the DNA is TGTGCCAGCAGTACCCGGGATTATGGCTACACCTTC.

On this clone itself: The sample holds other DNA sequences that translate to the same CDR3. J is TRBJ2-2 and V is TRBV9; a weak D match, TRBD2 (6 bases). This CDR3 is 17 amino acids long. The V end was cut by 3 bases, the J end by 1 base, with 16 bases between. Per the germline V gene, CDR1 is SGDLS and CDR2 is YYNGEE. The CDR3 region has the DNA TGTGCCAGCAGCGAGGGACTGGGAATGGGGAACACCGGGGAGCTGTTTTTT. Encoded protein: CASSEGLGMGNTGELFF. The full variable domain, rest sourced from reference TRBV9 and TRBJ2-2, is DSGVTQTPKHLITATGQRVTLRCSPRSGDLSVYWYQQSLDQGLQFLIQYYNGEERAKGNILERFSAQQFPDLHSELNLSSLELGDSALYFCASSEGLGMGNTGELFFGEGSRLTVL.

The chain uses TRBV3-1 (or the pseudogene TRBV3-2) and TRBJ2-3; D might be TRBD2 (6 bases). V shed 4 bases and J shed 0 bases, with 8 bases lying between them. The germline gives CDR1 LGHDT, CDR2 YNNKEL (reference sequence). The CDR3 runs 14 residues. CDR3 protein: CASSLGLSTDTQYF. The CDR3 DNA is TGTGCCAGCAGCCTAGGACTAAGCACAGATACGCAGTATTTT.

The V and J genes are TRBV12-3 or TRBV12-4 and TRBJ1-5, with D hard to call. The CDR3 is 12 residues long. The V and J ends lost 7 bases and 6 bases respectively, with 10 bases between them. CDR3 residues: CASNQMGQPQHF. The CDR3 nucleotides are TGTGCCAGCAACCAAATGGGTCAGCCCCAGCATTTT.

To note about this clone: Other DNA sequences from this sample encode an identical CDR3 as well. The J gene is TRBJ1-4, the V gene TRBV19; unclear D gene. CDR1 is LNHDA and CDR2 is SQIVND in the germline V gene (reference sequence). The CDR3 has 13 residues. Trimming removed 3 bases at V and 8 bases at J, with 10 bases between. In nucleotides, the CDR3 is TGTGCCAGTAGTATTGGGGTTAGAGAAAAACTGTTTTTT. It yields the protein CASSIGVREKLFF.

The rearrangement links TRBV6-5 to TRBJ1-3, with D tentatively TRBD1 (5 bases). V shed 6 bases and J shed 0 bases, with 12 bases lying between them. This CDR3 has 15 amino acids. Germline-derived CDR1 and CDR2 are MNHEY and SVGAGI. The CDR3 region is CASRRDRVSGNTIYF. CDR3 DNA: TGTGCCAGCAGGAGGGACCGAGTCTCTGGAAACACCATATATTTT.

V is TRBV6-5 and J is TRBJ1-1; possibly TRBD1 for D (5 bases). Between the trimmed V and J ends, which lost 2 bases and 3 bases, there was a span of 10 bases. This CDR3 is 14 amino acids long. The germline gives CDR1 MNHEY, CDR2 SVGAGI. As DNA, the CDR3 is TGTGCCAGCAGTTACCTGCAGGGCTACACTGAAGCTTTCTTT. It is translated as CASSYLQGYTEAFF.

The gene calls are TRBV11-3 and TRBJ1-3; no reliable D call. Deletions cut 2 bases from V and 2 bases from J, with 10 bases between. The V gene's germline CDR1 is SGHNT and CDR2 YENEEA. CDR3 size: 15 residues. The CDR3 bases are TGTGCCAGCAGCTTACCCTTACCACCTGGAAACACCATATATTTT. Translated, it gives CASSLPLPPGNTIYF.

The chain employs TRBV4-2 and TRBJ1-5; 7 nucleotides align to TRBD1. The CDR3 sequence is 15 residues long. The ends lost 5 bases at V and 7 bases at J; junction bases unmatched: 11. Germline CDR1 and CDR2: LGHNA and YNFKEQ. Here the CDR3 DNA reads TGTGCCAGCAGCACTGACAGGGAGAGTCGGCAGCCCCAGCATTTT. It is translated as CASSTDRESRQPQHF.

The chain has TRBV5-1 and TRBJ1-1; 10 nucleotides align to TRBD1. The CDR3 runs 18 residues. Trimming at V came to 1 base and at J to 1 base, leaving 10 bases not matched to a gene. Germline CDR1 is SGHRS and CDR2 is YFSETQ. CDR3 loop: CASSLYSRDRGWNTEAFF. As DNA, the CDR3 is TGCGCCAGCAGCTTGTATTCCCGGGACAGGGGTTGGAACACTGAAGCTTTCTTT.

This clone was counted once. The V gene is TRBV5-4, the J gene TRBJ1-5; 11 bases fit TRBD1. V lost 4 bases and J lost 7; bases outside the gene matches: 7. In germline, CDR1 is SGHNT, CDR2 YYREEE (reference sequence). The CDR3 is made up of 15 amino acids. The CDR3 spells CASSLDRGQGQPQHF. Written as DNA, the CDR3 is TGTGCCAGCAGCCTGGACAGGGGGCAAGGCCAGCCCCAGCATTTT.

The chain employs TRBV14 and TRBJ2-6; TRBD1 matches 8 bases. V lost 2 bases, J lost 0 bases, and 6 bases stayed unmatched. Looked up from germline, CDR1 is SGHDN and CDR2 is FVKESK. The CDR3 is made up of 18 amino acids. The CDR3 region has the DNA TGTGCCAGCAGCCAACAGGGGGCCCACCCCTCTGGGGCCAACGTCCTGACTTTC. Translating gives CASSQQGAHPSGANVLTF. The complete variable domain, with remaining parts taken from reference TRBV14 and TRBJ2-6, reads EAGVTQFPSHSVIEKGQTVTLRCDPISGHDNLYWYRRVMGKEIKFLLHFVKESKQDESGMPNNRFLAERTGGTYSTLKVQPAELEDSGVYFCASSQQGAHPSGANVLTFGAGSRLTVL.

The gene calls are TRBV10-3 and TRBJ1-5, with TRBD1 identical over 7 bases. Germline loops: CDR1 ENHRY, CDR2 SYGVKD. This CDR3 is built from 13 residues. Trimming at V came to 7 bases and at J to 3 bases, leaving 3 bases not matched to a gene. Here the CDR3 reads CAITGQPNQPQHF. Here the CDR3 DNA reads TGTGCCATCACGGGACAGCCCAATCAGCCCCAGCATTTT.

The chain couples TRBV29-1 to TRBJ1-1, with D tentatively TRBD1 (6 bases). The CDR3 contains 16 residues. The V end lost 5 bases, the J end lost 1 base, and 20 bases lay between the germline ends. Per germline, CDR1 SQVTM and CDR2 ANQGSEA. The CDR3 DNA reads TGCAGCGTTAACGGCGGGGGGCGAGGCCCGAACACTGAAGCTTTCTTT. Translation gives CSVNGGGRGPNTEAFF.

This chain connects TRBV6-5 to TRBJ1-5; D possibly corresponds to TRBD1 (5 bases). The germline V gene has CDR1 MNHEY and CDR2 SVGAGI. V was shortened by 7 bases and J by 3 bases, with 13 bases between the two germline ends. The CDR3 covers 14 residues. As DNA, the CDR3 is TGTGCCAGCACCACCGACAGACACAATCAGCCCCAGCATTTT. It translates to CASTTDRHNQPQHF.

This chain joins TRBV5-8 and TRBJ2-5, with 10 positions matching TRBD2. Germline CDR1 reads SGHTS; CDR2 reads YDEGEE. The trim removed 4 bases at V and 5 bases at J, leaving 8 bases unmatched. The CDR3 consists of 15 residues. The CDR3 DNA reads as TGTGCCAGCAGCCCCGGACTAGCGGAGGGGGAGACCCAGTACTTC. Its translation: CASSPGLAEGETQYF.

This clone was detected a few times. The V call is TRBV24-1, the J call TRBJ2-1, with 12 bases aligning to TRBD2. With V trimmed by 0 bases and J by 9 bases, 2 bases remained unmatched. The germline V gene has CDR1 KGHDR and CDR2 SFDVKD. This CDR3 region has 15 residues. CDR3 in DNA: TGTGCCACCAGTGATTTGACTAGCGGGGGGACTGAGCAGTTCTTC. Amino acids: CATSDLTSGGTEQFF.

This clone has a single count. V usage is TRBV3-1 (or the pseudogene TRBV3-2) and J usage is TRBJ1-1, with D possibly being TRBD1 (6 bases). This CDR3 is 13 amino acids long. The V gene's germline CDR1 is LGHDT and CDR2 YNNKEL (reference sequence). V was cut by 4 bases and J by 2 bases, with 8 bases left in between. The CDR3 loop reads CASSPDSNTEAFF. The CDR3 DNA is TGTGCCAGCAGCCCGGACAGCAACACTGAAGCTTTCTTT.

The chain combines TRBV6-4 with TRBJ2-7; 7 bases align to TRBD1. CDR1 is MRHNA and CDR2 is SNTAGT in the germline V gene. V was clipped by 2 bases and J by 3 bases; unmatched bases: 7. This CDR3 has 15 residues. CDR3 sequence: CASSDDRVVFYEQYF. DNA for the CDR3: TGTGCCAGCAGTGACGACAGGGTCGTATTCTACGAGCAGTACTTC.

The chain couples TRBV27 to TRBJ1-6; TRBD1 is a possible D gene (5 bases). This CDR3 has 16 residues. Germline V gene data show CDR1 as MNHEY and CDR2 as SMNVEV (reference sequence). V was cut by 3 bases and J by 5 bases, with 14 bases left in between. CDR3 amino acids: CASSLSWGSNNSPLHF. In nucleotides, the CDR3 is TGTGCCAGCAGTTTGAGTTGGGGGTCGAATAATTCACCCCTCCACTTT.

This clone was recorded a few times. The rearrangement links TRBV18 to TRBJ1-6; 8 nucleotides agree with TRBD1. This CDR3 spans 16 amino acids. With V trimmed by 6 bases and J by 3 bases, 7 bases remained unmatched. CDR1 and CDR2 (germline): KGHSH, LQKENI. In nucleotides, the CDR3 is TGTGCCAGCTCTCCCCAGGGGGCAGGCTATAATTCACCCCTCCACTTT. Encoded protein: CASSPQGAGYNSPLHF.

The V gene is TRBV9, the J gene TRBJ1-2; D is ambiguous. CDR1 and CDR2 (germline): SGDLS, YYNGEE. Trimming stripped 0 bases from V and 4 bases from J, with 13 bases between. This CDR3 has 15 amino acids. The CDR3 DNA reads TGTGCCAGCAGCGTAGCTACGTGGGGAGCCTATGGCTACACCTTC. Its protein product is CASSVATWGAYGYTF.

The chain joins TRBV2 to TRBJ2-5, with TRBD1 matching 7 bases. Germline trimming cut 3 bases from V and 5 bases from J; bases unmatched to any gene: 9. The CDR3 runs 15 residues. Germline V CDR1 and CDR2: SNHLY, FYNNEI. The chain's CDR3 is CASSDRQGVVETQYF. In DNA form, the CDR3 reads TGTGCCAGCAGTGACCGGCAGGGGGTGGTTGAGACCCAGTACTTC.

The CDR3 region is CASSSLGAGPHHQPQHF. The CDR3 coding sequence is TGCGCCAGCAGCTCCCTGGGGGCCGGACCGCACCATCAGCCCCAGCATTTT. The rearrangement uses TRBV5-1 and TRBJ1-5, with D tentatively TRBD1 (6 bases). CDR3 length equals 17 residues. Germline-derived CDR1 and CDR2 are SGHRS and YFSETQ. Trimming shortened V by 3 bases and J by 5 bases, and 21 bases separated the two germline ends.

About this clone itself: The sample has other DNA sequences that encode this CDR3 too. The chain recombines TRBV5-4 with TRBJ1-2, with D perhaps TRBD1 (5 bases). Germline values: CDR1 SGHNT, CDR2 YYREEE (reference sequence). CDR3 length: 13 residues. Trimming took off 0 bases at V and 6 bases at J, with 9 bases between the two ends. The CDR3 here is CASSLAGRDGYTF. CDR3 coding DNA: TGTGCCAGCAGCTTGGCCGGCAGGGATGGCTACACCTTC.

The table lists this clone with a few counts. V is TRBV2 and J is TRBJ1-4; TRBD1 agrees at 7 bases. CDR3 length: 15 amino acids. Unmatched junction bases numbered 7, after V lost 5 bases and J lost 4 bases. Per the germline V gene, CDR1 is SNHLY and CDR2 is FYNNEI. CDR3 in amino acids: CASSTRGQSNEKLFF. CDR3 nucleotides: TGTGCCAGCAGTACTCGGGGACAGAGTAATGAAAAACTGTTTTTT.

This clone was observed a single time. The gene calls are TRBV6-6 and TRBJ1-2; TRBD1 matches 9 bases. With 6 bases clipped from V and 4 bases from J, the junction kept 12 bases outside the gene matches. CDR3 length equals 16 residues. Looked up from germline, CDR1 is MNHNY and CDR2 is SVGAGI (reference sequence). CDR3 amino acids: CASSRTRDRATYGYTF. CDR3 sequence (DNA): TGTGCCAGCAGCCGCACCCGGGACAGGGCCACCTATGGCTACACCTTC.

This sequence joins TRBV3-1 (or the pseudogene TRBV3-2) and TRBJ2-7; TRBD2 aligns across 8 bases. The CDR3 consists of 15 residues. Germline V lookup: CDR1 LGHDT, CDR2 YNNKEL (reference sequence). J lost 6 bases, V lost 1 base, and 8 bases had no gene match. The CDR3 nucleotides are TGTGCCAGCAGCCAAGGGCCAGCGGGGGTCGTCGAGCAGTACTTC. Its protein is CASSQGPAGVVEQYF.